This entry lists 21 T cell receptor beta chains sequenced from one sample in a study of blood T cell repertoires in COVID-19. This table comes from immunoSEQ multiplex PCR, and its TCRdb copy is limited to in-frame clones, with some not included. The sample lists 200,000 or so clones; roughly 80% were seen once. The sequenced sample was peripheral blood. The receptor source for this set is a woman aged 25 to 39 with acute or convalescent COVID-19.

The chain recombines TRBV28 with TRBJ1-5; 8 bases fit TRBD1. Per the germline V gene, CDR1 is MDHEN and CDR2 is SYDVKM. This CDR3 region has 15 residues. Trimming cost V 5 bases and J 6 bases; bases outside gene matches: 9. In DNA form, the CDR3 reads TGTGCCAGCAGTACCCAGGACAGGGTCCTTCAGCCCCAGCATTTT. Translation: CASSTQDRVLQPQHF.

The chain uses TRBV6-5 and TRBJ2-3; possibly TRBD1 for D (6 bases). Germline CDR1 is MNHEY and CDR2 is SVGAGI. The germline V and J ends were trimmed by 2 bases and 6 bases, with 12 bases remaining between them. This CDR3 comprises 14 residues. CDR3 amino acids: CASSYAGAMDTQYF. CDR3 in DNA: TGTGCCAGCAGTTACGCAGGGGCCATGGATACGCAGTATTTT.

The chain employs TRBV7-2 and TRBJ2-7; possible D gene TRBD1, 6 bases. Germline V gene data show CDR1 as SGHTA and CDR2 as FQGNSA. This CDR3 is 15 amino acids long. The V and J ends lost 1 base and 2 bases respectively, with 12 bases between them. The CDR3 here is CASSLGARGTYEQYF. Written as DNA, the CDR3 is TGTGCCAGCAGCTTAGGGGCCAGGGGAACCTACGAGCAGTACTTC. Variable domain in full (rest from reference TRBV7-2 and TRBJ2-7): GAGVSQSPSNKVTEKGKDVELRCDPISGHTALYWYRQSLGQGLEFLIYFQGNSAPDKSGLPSDRFSAERTGGSVSTLTIQRTQQEDSAVYLCASSLGARGTYEQYFGPGTRLTVT.

The chain has TRBV19 and TRBJ2-7; 9 bases fit TRBD1. The length of the CDR3 is 16 residues. Germline-derived CDR1 and CDR2 are LNHDA and SQIVND (reference sequence). V trimming: 6 bases; J trimming: 2 bases; junction bases outside the gene matches: 11. The CDR3 coding sequence is TGTGCCAGTAGCTTCACGTCCGGGACAGGGACCTACGAGCAGTACTTC. Residues: CASSFTSGTGTYEQYF. The variable domain in full, with the rest retrieved from reference TRBV19 and TRBJ2-7, is DGGITQSPKYLFRKEGQNVTLSCEQNLNHDAMYWYRQDPGQGLRLIYYSQIVNDFQKGDIAEGYSVSREKKESFPLTVTSAQKNPTAFYLCASSFTSGTGTYEQYFGPGTRLTVT.

The chain employs TRBV19 and TRBJ1-1; D remains ambiguous. V lost 5 bases and J 5 bases, leaving 12 bases between the germline ends. CDR1 is LNHDA, CDR2 SQIVND, per germline (reference sequence). The CDR3 runs 13 residues. Written as DNA, the CDR3 is TGTGCCAGTAGTCTCAGGCCGGGGACTGAAGCTTTCTTT. This codes for CASSLRPGTEAFF.

The chain has TRBV30 and TRBJ1-2; D uncertain. The CDR3 covers 13 residues. The germline CDR1 and CDR2 sequences are GTSNPN and SVGIG (reference sequence). Trimming removed 2 bases at V and 4 bases at J, with 11 bases between. In DNA form, the CDR3 reads TGTGCCTGGAGTTTACTGAGGATCTATGGCTACACCTTC. This sequence encodes CAWSLLRIYGYTF. Using reference TRBV30 and TRBJ1-2 for the parts outside the CDR3, the full variable domain is SQTIHQWPATLVQPVGSPLSLECTVEGTSNPNLYWYRQAAGRGLQLLFYSVGIGQISSEVPQNLSASRPQDRQFILSSKKLLLSDSGFYLCAWSLLRIYGYTFGSGTRLTVV.

This clone turned up a few times. This chain connects TRBV7-8 to TRBJ1-3; TRBD1 might be the D (6 bases). Germline CDR1 is SGHVS and CDR2 is FQNEAQ. The CDR3 spans 18 residues. Trimming removed 6 bases from V and 0 bases from J, with 21 bases in between. The CDR3 loop is CASRRAGDNVGSGNTIYF. The CDR3 bases are TGTGCCAGCAGAAGGGCAGGGGATAATGTAGGCTCTGGAAACACCATATATTTT.

V gene TRBV5-1 combines with J gene TRBJ2-5; 7 bases line up with TRBD1. CDR1 SGHRS and CDR2 YFSETQ come from the germline V gene. Trimming cost V 2 bases and J 5 bases; bases outside gene matches: 6. This CDR3 region has 14 residues. This CDR3 reads CASSLEGAGETQYF. CDR3 DNA sequence: TGCGCCAGCAGCTTAGAGGGGGCCGGGGAGACCCAGTACTTC.

This clone came up a few times. The J gene is TRBJ2-7, the V gene TRBV5-1; 7 bases map to TRBD2. Germline loops: CDR1 SGHRS, CDR2 YFSETQ. This CDR3 spans 15 amino acids. V lost 4 bases and J lost 6; bases outside the gene matches: 13. This CDR3 reads CASSHRDYNLGEQYF. The CDR3 region has the DNA TGCGCCAGCAGCCACCGGGACTACAACCTCGGCGAGCAGTACTTC.

The CDR3 bases are TGTGCCAGCAGCAGGGGGGGAAGGGATACGCAGTATTTT. Translated: CASSRGGRDTQYF. The chain couples TRBV9 to TRBJ2-3; D is possibly TRBD2 (7 bases). Germline V gene data show CDR1 as SGDLS and CDR2 as YYNGEE. Trimming cost V 4 bases and J 6 bases, with 12 bases left between them. There are 13 residues in the CDR3.

This chain connects TRBV10-1 to TRBJ2-4; TRBD1 might be the D (6 bases). CDR3 length: 16 amino acids. In germline, CDR1 is WNHNN, CDR2 SYGVQD (reference sequence). Trimming removed 5 bases from V and 0 bases from J, with 14 bases in between. DNA of the CDR3: TGCGCCAGCAGTCCAAGGACAGAACTAGCCAAAAACATTCAGTACTTC. Translation gives CASSPRTELAKNIQYF.

The table lists this clone with a few counts. This chain joins TRBV30 and TRBJ2-7, with D tentatively TRBD1 (5 bases). V was shortened by 5 bases and J by 6 bases, with 8 bases between the two germline ends. There are 10 residues in the CDR3. Germline values: CDR1 GTSNPN, CDR2 SVGIG (reference sequence). DNA of the CDR3: TGTGCCTGGCGCCAGGGCGAGCAGTACTTC. Residues: CAWRQGEQYF.

The rearrangement links TRBV7-2 to TRBJ2-7; 7 bases line up with TRBD1. J was trimmed by 0 bases and V by 5 bases; bases with no gene match: 4. The CDR3 sequence is 14 residues long. Germline lookup yields CDR1 SGHTA and CDR2 FQGNSA. CDR3 nucleotide sequence: TGTGCCAGCAGCACCCGGGACAGCTCCTACGAGCAGTACTTC. Amino acids: CASSTRDSSYEQYF. Using reference TRBV7-2 and TRBJ2-7 for the parts outside the CDR3, the full variable domain is GAGVSQSPSNKVTEKGKDVELRCDPISGHTALYWYRQSLGQGLEFLIYFQGNSAPDKSGLPSDRFSAERTGGSVSTLTIQRTQQEDSAVYLCASSTRDSSYEQYFGPGTRLTVT.

The rearrangement joins TRBV30 to TRBJ2-5, with 11 bases aligning to TRBD2. Germline CDR1 reads GTSNPN; CDR2 reads SVGIG (reference sequence). V trimming: 4 bases; J trimming: 5 bases; junction bases outside the gene matches: 0. This CDR3 is 12 amino acids long. The CDR3 DNA is TGTGCCTGGACTAGCGGGGGGGAGACCCAGTACTTC. It translates to CAWTSGGETQYF. Drawing the rest from reference TRBV30 and TRBJ2-5, the complete variable domain is SQTIHQWPATLVQPVGSPLSLECTVEGTSNPNLYWYRQAAGRGLQLLFYSVGIGQISSEVPQNLSASRPQDRQFILSSKKLLLSDSGFYLCAWTSGGETQYFGPGTRLLVL.

The V gene is TRBV4-2, the J gene TRBJ1-1; TRBD1 might be the D (5 bases). CDR1 LGHNA and CDR2 YNFKEQ come from the germline V gene. The CDR3 is 16 amino acids. The V end was cut by 3 bases, the J end by 1 base, with 15 bases between. The chain's CDR3 is CASSHEAGFANTEAFF. As DNA, the CDR3 is TGTGCCAGCAGCCACGAGGCAGGGTTCGCGAACACTGAAGCTTTCTTT.

The V and J genes are TRBV18 and TRBJ1-5, with 7 bases aligning to TRBD1. There are 13 residues in the CDR3. Germline lookup yields CDR1 KGHSH and CDR2 LQKENI. The trim removed 4 bases at V and 5 bases at J, leaving 2 bases unmatched. CDR3 nucleotide sequence: TGTGCCAGCTCACAGGGGGCATATCAGCCCCAGCATTTT. Encoded protein: CASSQGAYQPQHF.

The genes are TRBV7-6 and TRBJ2-2; D remains unclear. This CDR3 has 12 amino acids. The V and J ends lost 4 bases and 8 bases respectively, with 8 bases between them. Germline V gene sequence: CDR1 SGHVS, CDR2 FNYEAQ. CDR3 sequence reads: CASSSPPGELFF. In nucleotides, the CDR3 is TGTGCCAGCAGCTCCCCCCCAGGGGAGCTGTTTTTT.

This chain links TRBV6-5 with TRBJ2-5, with 10 bases fitting TRBD1. Trimming cost V 7 bases and J 1 base; bases outside gene matches: 6. Looked up from germline, CDR1 is MNHEY and CDR2 is SVGAGI. The CDR3 runs to 15 residues. The CDR3 is CASTEGTGAQETQYF. CDR3 DNA sequence: TGTGCCAGCACCGAAGGGACAGGGGCCCAAGAGACCCAGTACTTC.

The V and J genes are TRBV3-1 (or the pseudogene TRBV3-2) and TRBJ2-5; 8 positions agree with TRBD2. Per germline, CDR1 LGHDT and CDR2 YNNKEL (reference sequence). With V trimmed by 0 bases and J by 5 bases, 5 bases remained unmatched. This CDR3 comprises 15 residues. CDR3 sequence: CASSQDGLAGETQYF. Here the CDR3 DNA reads TGTGCCAGCAGCCAAGATGGGCTAGCGGGCGAGACCCAGTACTTC.

The J gene is TRBJ2-3, the V gene TRBV5-6; 8 positions agree with TRBD1. CDR3 size: 14 residues. Germline V lookup: CDR1 SGHDT, CDR2 YYEEEE. With V trimmed by 4 bases and J by 5 bases, 6 bases remained unmatched. The CDR3 DNA sequence: TGTGCCAGCAGCCCGGGACAGGTCATAGATACGCAGTATTTT. Its translation: CASSPGQVIDTQYF.

The chain joins TRBV5-1 to TRBJ1-6, with a tentative D call TRBD1 (5 bases). Germline CDR1 reads SGHRS; CDR2 reads YFSETQ. Trimming shortened V by 1 base and J by 7 bases, and 12 bases separated the two germline ends. This CDR3 is built from 15 residues. CDR3 protein: CASSLYTGTNSPLHF. DNA for the CDR3: TGCGCCAGCAGCTTGTATACAGGAACAAATTCACCCCTCCACTTT.